This entry is about one T cell receptor (beta chain). This CDR3 spans 14 amino acids. V shed 6 bases, J shed 5 bases, and the junction held 7 bases outside the gene matches. The germline gives CDR1 KGHSH, CDR2 LQKENI. The sample belongs to a study of blood T cell repertoires in COVID-19. Study information: Some COVID-19 samples were acute and others convalescent; all came from the United States, Italy and Spain. From T cells, B-cell-depleted T cells, or PBMCs came the material, which was cDNA or gDNA.

Followed over time, Seattle patients had been enrolled while infection was active. Per the original methods: Using reference gene primer amplification, nucleated cell counts were estimated. Sequenced by immunoSEQ multiplex PCR; TCRdb stores in-frame clones only, minus some. That table furnishes V, J and clone size, whereas the DNA furnished D and trimming. The sample consists of fewer than 700,000 clones, 85% to 90% of them appearing once. Sequences were obtained from peripheral blood. V and J are TRBV18 and TRBJ1-1; TRBD1 aligns across 9 bases. This receptor was taken from a woman aged 45-60 years with COVID-19, enrolled during active disease. CDR3 protein: CASSPGTGRTEAFF. In DNA, the CDR3 is TGTGCCAGCTCGCCGGGGACAGGGCGAACTGAAGCTTTCTTT.